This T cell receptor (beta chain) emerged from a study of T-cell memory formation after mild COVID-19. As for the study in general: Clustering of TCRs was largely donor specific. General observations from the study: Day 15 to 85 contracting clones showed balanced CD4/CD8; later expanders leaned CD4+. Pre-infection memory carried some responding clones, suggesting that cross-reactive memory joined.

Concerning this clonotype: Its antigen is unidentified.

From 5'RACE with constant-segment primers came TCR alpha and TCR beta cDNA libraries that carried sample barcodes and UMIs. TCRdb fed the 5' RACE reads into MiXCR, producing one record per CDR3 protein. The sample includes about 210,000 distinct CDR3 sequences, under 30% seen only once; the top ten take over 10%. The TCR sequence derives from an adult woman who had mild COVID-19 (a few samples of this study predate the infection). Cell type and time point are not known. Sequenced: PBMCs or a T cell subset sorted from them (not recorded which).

CDR3 amino acids: CSAVLTEAFF. The CDR3 DNA follows: TGCAGTGCGGTTCTCACTGAAGCTTTCTTT. This chain joins TRBV20-1 and TRBJ1-1; D uncertain. Trimming took off 6 bases at V and 4 bases at J, with 6 bases between the two ends. This CDR3 spans 10 amino acids. Germline CDR1 is DFQATT and CDR2 is SNEGSKA (reference sequence).